These 32 T cell receptor beta chains originate from one sample sequenced in a study of beta chain features in type 1 diabetes. Study-wide findings and caveats: TCRB CDR3s from Type 1 diabetes patients were moderately but significantly shorter in all four CD4+ subsets.

These receptors lack a known antigen. Investigators reverse transcribed all isolated RNA, so they sequenced expressed TCRB transcripts. Produced via immunoSEQ multiplex PCR; TCRdb's table is partial and in-frame only. The table records a few hundred thousand clones, around 12% of them present only once. Sequenced: naive CD4+ T cells from blood. Source of these receptors: a woman younger than 30 with type 1 diabetes.

This clone was picked up a small number of times. The CDR3 sequence: CASSSRDRNYEQYF. The CDR3 bases are TGCGCCAGCAGCTCCCGGGACAGGAACTACGAGCAGTACTTC. The chain couples TRBV5-1 to TRBJ2-7, with 8 bases matching TRBD1. The V gene end was trimmed by 3 bases and the J gene end by 3 bases; junction bases not matched to a gene: 5. This CDR3 region has 14 residues. The germline V gene has CDR1 SGHRS and CDR2 YFSETQ. The whole variable domain, remainder taken from reference TRBV5-1 and TRBJ2-7, is KAGVTQTPRYLIKTRGQQVTLSCSPISGHRSVSWYQQTPGQGLQFLFEYFSETQRNKGNFPGRFSGRQFSNSRSEMNVSTLELGDSALYLCASSSRDRNYEQYFGPGTRLTVT.

This clone was seen a handful of times. The gene calls are TRBV21-1 and TRBJ2-1; TRBD2 reflects the table's D call only, with no check against the DNA. TRBV21-1 is recorded as a pseudogene. CDR3 length: 17 amino acids. CDR3 in amino acids: CASILAGGKSSYNEQFF. CDR3 DNA: TGTGCCAGCATTCTAGCGGGGGGCAAAAGCTCCTACAATGAGCAGTTCTTC.

This clone showed up just a few times. CDR3: CASSPTSGSTDTQYF. Written as DNA, the CDR3 is TGCGCCAGCAGCCCCACCAGCGGAAGCACAGATACGCAGTATTTT. The chain links TRBV4-3 to TRBJ2-3; TRBD2 might be the D (5 bases). Deletions cut 4 bases from V and 0 bases from J, with 11 bases between. CDR1 is LGHNA and CDR2 is YSLEER in the germline V gene. This CDR3 is 15 amino acids long.

The chain is built from TRBV28 and TRBJ2-3; 12 bases are a match to TRBD2. This CDR3 region has 14 residues. Germline lookup yields CDR1 MDHEN and CDR2 SYDVKM. V was pared by 6 bases and J by 3 bases, with 1 base of the junction left unmatched. The CDR3 coding sequence is TGTGCCAGCAGCACTAGCGGGAGGACAGATACGCAGTATTTT. Its translation: CASSTSGRTDTQYF.

This clone has just a few counts. J is TRBJ2-5 and V is TRBV18; TRBD1 aligns across 11 bases. The CDR3 runs 14 residues. CDR1 and CDR2 (germline): KGHSH, LQKENI. The J segment lost 5 bases and the V segment lost 4 bases, leaving 3 bases of the junction unmatched. The CDR3 nucleotides are TGTGCCAGCTCACGGACAGGGGGCAGGGAGACCCAGTACTTC. It encodes CASSRTGGRETQYF.

The chain combines TRBV28 with TRBJ2-7, with D possibly matching TRBD2 (5 bases). Per the germline V gene, CDR1 is MDHEN and CDR2 is SYDVKM. V was trimmed by 3 bases and J by 3 bases, leaving 9 bases between them. This CDR3 contains 13 residues. In nucleotides, the CDR3 is TGTGCCAGCAGTTTGGACTGGATCTACGAGCAGTACTTC. Translating gives CASSLDWIYEQYF.

The V call is TRBV7-2, the J call TRBJ2-5; maybe TRBD2 (7 bases). CDR3 length: 15 amino acids. Germline CDR1 and CDR2: SGHTA and FQGNSA. Trimming shortened V by 0 bases and J by 7 bases, and 15 bases separated the two germline ends. DNA of the CDR3: TGTGCCAGCAGCTTAGCGTACGCGGGGGCGGGGACCCAGTACTTC. Translating gives CASSLAYAGAGTQYF.

The sample holds a few counts of this clone. The chain uses TRBV7-9 and TRBJ2-1; 7 bases are shared with TRBD2. This CDR3 region has 15 residues. Trimming cost V 4 bases and J 5 bases; bases outside gene matches: 8. Germline CDR1 reads SEHNR; CDR2 reads FQNEAQ (reference sequence). This CDR3 is CASSSSGTTDNEQFF. DNA for the CDR3: TGTGCCAGCAGCTCGTCCGGGACTACAGACAATGAGCAGTTCTTC.

The rearrangement links TRBV9 to TRBJ2-7; a weak D match, TRBD2 (6 bases). Germline loops: CDR1 SGDLS, CDR2 YYNGEE. With 1 base removed from V and 7 bases from J, the gap between germline ends came to 21 bases. The CDR3 covers 16 residues. CDR3 in DNA: TGTGCCAGCAGCGTATCTATTTCTGGGGGGAATTCGGAGCAGTACTTC. It yields the protein CASSVSISGGNSEQYF.

The chain recombines TRBV7-2 with TRBJ2-5, with 8 bases aligning to TRBD2. V lost 5 bases and J lost 5; bases outside the gene matches: 7. The germline V gene encodes CDR1 SGHTA and CDR2 FQGNSA. CDR3 size: 14 residues. CDR3 in DNA: TGTGCCAGCAGCGGAGCGGGGGAGTGGGAGACCCAGTACTTC. This sequence encodes CASSGAGEWETQYF. The entire variable domain, with the rest obtained from reference TRBV7-2 and TRBJ2-5, is as follows: GAGVSQSPSNKVTEKGKDVELRCDPISGHTALYWYRQSLGQGLEFLIYFQGNSAPDKSGLPSDRFSAERTGGSVSTLTIQRTQQEDSAVYLCASSGAGEWETQYFGPGTRLLVL.

This clone turned up a few times. The rearrangement joins TRBV9 to TRBJ1-5; D remains unclear. There are 14 residues in the CDR3. Trimming left V 0 bases short and J 4 bases short, with 8 bases between. The germline V gene has CDR1 SGDLS and CDR2 YYNGEE. CDR3 region: CASSVGQNNQPQHF. Here the CDR3 DNA reads TGTGCCAGCAGCGTAGGTCAGAATAATCAGCCCCAGCATTTT.

In this sample, this clone turned up a few times. This chain joins TRBV14 and TRBJ2-3, with D uncertain. Germline CDR1 SGHDN, CDR2 FVKESK. This CDR3 has 13 amino acids. V was trimmed by 4 bases and J by 3 bases, leaving 8 bases between them. CDR3 in amino acids: CASSRILTDTQYF. Here the CDR3 DNA reads TGTGCCAGCAGCCGAATTCTAACAGATACGCAGTATTTT.

The gene calls are TRBV28 and TRBJ2-3; 7 nucleotides align to TRBD1. Germline V gene sequence: CDR1 MDHEN, CDR2 SYDVKM. The CDR3 sequence is 16 residues long. J lost 0 bases, V lost 5 bases, and 8 bases had no gene match. The CDR3 nucleotides read TGTGCCAGCAGTGCGCCGGGACAGCCTAGCACAGATACGCAGTATTTT. Its translation is CASSAPGQPSTDTQYF.

The chain carries TRBV2 and TRBJ2-7; TRBD2 aligns across 8 bases. This CDR3 region has 15 residues. V gave up 7 bases and J gave up 6 bases; unmatched junction bases: 14. The V gene's germline CDR1 is SNHLY and CDR2 FYNNEI. For the CDR3, the DNA is TGTGCCAGCACCCCCGTTCGCGGGGGGACCGGCGAGCAGTACTTC. It codes for CASTPVRGGTGEQYF.

The V and J genes are TRBV9 and TRBJ2-1, with 10 bases fitting TRBD1. The CDR3 spans 18 residues. V shed 3 bases and J 1 base; nucleotides not matched to a gene: 10. Germline V gives CDR1 SGDLS, CDR2 YYNGEE. CDR3 sequence: CASSEALRQGASYNEQFF. The CDR3 DNA sequence: TGTGCCAGCAGCGAGGCCCTACGACAGGGGGCATCCTACAATGAGCAGTTCTTC.

This clone has more than one count but fewer than ten. The gene calls are TRBV5-6 and TRBJ1-1; D not certain. The V end lost 4 bases, the J end lost 4 bases, and 17 bases lay between the germline ends. CDR3 length: 15 amino acids. Germline CDR1 and CDR2: SGHDT and YYEEEE. The CDR3 region has the DNA TGTGCCAGCAGCCGGGAGGTGTTAGTTCGCACTGAAGCTTTCTTT. Amino acid sequence: CASSREVLVRTEAFF.

V usage is TRBV10-3 and J usage is TRBJ1-1, with 8 bases lining up with TRBD1. The CDR3 loop spans 12 amino acids. Germline V lookup: CDR1 ENHRY, CDR2 SYGVKD. V shed 9 bases and J 4 bases; nucleotides not matched to a gene: 4. In DNA form, the CDR3 reads TGTGCCATGGTAACAGGGGGCACTGAAGCTTTCTTT. Translating gives CAMVTGGTEAFF.

The chain couples TRBV7-8 to TRBJ2-1; 7 nucleotides line up with TRBD1. The V segment lost 4 bases and the J segment 2 bases; nucleotides outside the gene matches: 8. The CDR3 totals 16 residues. Germline V gene data show CDR1 as SGHVS and CDR2 as FQNEAQ. The CDR3 here is CASSSRPGTAYNEQFF. The CDR3, as DNA: TGTGCCAGCAGCTCGAGGCCCGGGACAGCCTACAATGAGCAGTTCTTC.

The chain carries TRBV19 and TRBJ2-1; D possibly corresponds to TRBD1 (6 bases). V lost 5 bases and J lost 10, with 9 bases in between. The CDR3 extends over 11 amino acids. Germline V gives CDR1 LNHDA, CDR2 SQIVND (reference sequence). Here the CDR3 reads CASSYRAEQFF. In DNA, the CDR3 is TGTGCCAGTAGTTACAGGGCCGAGCAGTTCTTC. The full variable domain, in which reference TRBV19 and TRBJ2-1 provide the parts outside the CDR3, is DGGITQSPKYLFRKEGQNVTLSCEQNLNHDAMYWYRQDPGQGLRLIYYSQIVNDFQKGDIAEGYSVSREKKESFPLTVTSAQKNPTAFYLCASSYRAEQFFGPGTRLTVL.

V gene TRBV5-6 combines with J gene TRBJ2-2; TRBD1 agrees at 9 bases. Germline assignment: CDR1 SGHDT and CDR2 YYEEEE. Losses at the gene ends were 4 bases for V and 4 bases for J; bases not matched to a gene: 5. The CDR3 sequence is 15 residues long. The CDR3 DNA reads as TGTGCCAGCAGCCGGACAGGGGACGGCACCGGGGAGCTGTTTTTT. This sequence encodes CASSRTGDGTGELFF.

This clone was picked up a small number of times. Other nucleotide sequences in the sample specify the same CDR3. This chain links TRBV7-2 with TRBJ2-7, with D unclear. Germline assignment: CDR1 SGHTA and CDR2 FQGNSA. The CDR3 has 11 residues. V was pared by 2 bases and J by 3 bases, with 2 bases between. The DNA of the CDR3 is TGTGCCAGCAGCTTATACTACGAGCAGTACTTC. It is translated as CASSLYYEQYF.

The chain links TRBV25-1 to TRBJ1-1; 7 bases align to TRBD1. The length of the CDR3 is 14 residues. V dropped 5 bases and J dropped 1; count of bases not matched to a gene: 4. CDR1 MGHDK and CDR2 SYGVNS come from the germline V gene. CDR3 sequence: CASSPWTGNTEAFF. CDR3 nucleotide sequence: TGTGCCAGCAGTCCCTGGACAGGGAACACTGAAGCTTTCTTT.

V gene TRBV13 combines with J gene TRBJ2-7; TRBD2 matches 7 bases. The V gene's germline CDR1 is PRHDT and CDR2 FYEKMQ (reference sequence). J gave up 0 bases and V 0 bases, and 8 bases lay outside the gene matches. This CDR3 is built from 17 residues. The CDR3 nucleotides are TGTGCCAGCAGCTTAGGCTTCGGGGGGAGTCGCTCCTACGAGCAGTACTTC. Its protein is CASSLGFGGSRSYEQYF.

In regard to this clone: One end of the junction varies from germline; a read error may be responsible. The rearrangement links TRBV29-1 to TRBJ2-5, with a possible D match to TRBD1 (5 bases). Germline CDR1 is SQVTM and CDR2 is ANQGSEA. CDR3 length: 12 amino acids. The CDR3 DNA reads TGCAGCGTTAGGGGATTCCAAGAGAACCAGTACTTC. Its translation: CSVRGFQENQYF. Full variable domain (outside the CDR3, taken from reference TRBV29-1 and TRBJ2-5): SAVISQKPSRDICQRGTSLTIQCQVDSQVTMMFWYRQQPGQSLTLIATANQGSEATYESGFVIDKFPISRPNLTFSTLTVSNMSPEDSSIYLCSVRGFQENQYFGPGTRLLVL.

J is TRBJ2-3 and V is TRBV5-4; D not certain. V was cut by 7 bases and J by 2 bases, with 17 bases left in between. The CDR3 has 15 residues. Germline V gene lookup returns CDR1 SGHNT and CDR2 YYREEE (reference sequence). The CDR3 reads CASSGKLPLTDTQYF. CDR3 bases: TGTGCCAGCTCGGGTAAATTACCCCTCACAGATACGCAGTATTTT. The full variable domain, rest sourced from reference TRBV5-4 and TRBJ2-3, is ETGVTQSPTHLIKTRGQQVTLRCSSQSGHNTVSWYQQALGQGPQFIFQYYREEENGRGNFPPRFSGLQFPNYSSELNVNALELDDSALYLCASSGKLPLTDTQYFGPGTRLTVL.

The rearrangement uses TRBV21-1 and TRBJ2-5; no DNA check was done on the table's D call, TRBD1. TRBV21-1 represents a pseudogene. This CDR3 spans 15 amino acids. CDR3 sequence (DNA): TGTGCCAGCAGCATCCGGGACAGGGGACAAGAGACCCAGTACTTC. Protein sequence: CASSIRDRGQETQYF.

V gene TRBV29-1 combines with J gene TRBJ2-5, with 8 bases lining up with TRBD2. V was clipped by 4 bases and J by 1 base; unmatched bases: 2. The CDR3 is 13 amino acids. CDR1 SQVTM and CDR2 ANQGSEA come from the germline V gene. Written as DNA, the CDR3 is TGCAGCGTTGCCGGGAGGGCCCAAGAGACCCAGTACTTC. It is translated as CSVAGRAQETQYF. Full variable domain (outside the CDR3, taken from reference TRBV29-1 and TRBJ2-5): SAVISQKPSRDICQRGTSLTIQCQVDSQVTMMFWYRQQPGQSLTLIATANQGSEATYESGFVIDKFPISRPNLTFSTLTVSNMSPEDSSIYLCSVAGRAQETQYFGPGTRLLVL.

The rearrangement links TRBV6-6 to TRBJ1-2; no clear D gene. V dropped 6 bases and J dropped 7 bases, with 9 bases sitting between them. Germline V gene lookup returns CDR1 MNHNY and CDR2 SVGAGI (reference sequence). The CDR3 is 11 residues long. CDR3: CASRWPGGYTF. In DNA form, the CDR3 reads TGTGCCAGCAGATGGCCGGGTGGCTACACCTTC.

V and J are TRBV29-1 and TRBJ2-3; 8 bases align to TRBD2. V was pared by 6 bases and J by 0 bases, with 8 bases of the junction left unmatched. CDR3 size: 15 residues. Germline CDR1 and CDR2: SQVTM and ANQGSEA. The CDR3 coding sequence is TGCAGCGTAGCCTCTAGCGGGCAAAGCACAGATACGCAGTATTTT. Its protein product is CSVASSGQSTDTQYF.

The genes are TRBV18 and TRBJ2-7; 9 positions match TRBD1. After removal of 6 bases from V and 2 bases from J, the junction contained 5 bases not matched to a gene. The CDR3 sequence is 14 residues long. CDR1 and CDR2 from the germline V gene are KGHSH and LQKENI. Here the CDR3 reads CASSVDRGPYEQYF. In DNA form, the CDR3 reads TGTGCCAGCTCCGTGGACAGGGGACCCTACGAGCAGTACTTC.

This rearrangement joins TRBV7-2 to TRBJ2-7; TRBD1 might be the D (5 bases). CDR1 is SGHTA and CDR2 is FQGNSA in the germline V gene. This CDR3 contains 15 residues. V lost 1 base and J 1 base, leaving 11 bases between the germline ends. As DNA, the CDR3 is TGTGCCAGCAGCTTAGTGACAGTGATTTCCTACGAGCAGTACTTC. It translates to CASSLVTVISYEQYF.

The CDR3 nucleotides are TGCGCCAGCAGCCCCGGGACGACAGGTCTCGAGCAGTACTTC. Translating gives CASSPGTTGLEQYF. The V and J genes are TRBV5-1 and TRBJ2-7; D may be TRBD1 (6 bases). Trimming took 4 bases from V and 6 from J, leaving 17 bases between them. Germline-derived CDR1 and CDR2 are SGHRS and YFSETQ. The CDR3 is made up of 14 amino acids.